These 18 T cell receptor beta chains came from one sample sequenced in a study of shared clonotypes between healthy human individuals. Clones were read by immunoSEQ multiplex PCR, and TCRdb kept only the in-frame ones, dropping some. The data show over a million clones, with about four fifths seen just once and roughly 0.61% held by the top ten. Material: memory CD4+ T cells from PBMCs. Described subset: CD45RA-negative fraction. These receptors were collected from a man aged 18 to 30 in good health. Some clones in this sample may be carry-over from other donors' samples.

The rearrangement links TRBV7-2 to TRBJ1-3; 8 nucleotides line up with TRBD1. Trimming at V came to 2 bases and at J to 1 base, leaving 4 bases not matched to a gene. Germline V gene data show CDR1 as SGHTA and CDR2 as FQGNSA. This CDR3 is built from 16 residues. The CDR3 DNA reads TGTGCCAGCAGCTTACAGGGGGCAAGGTCTGGAAACACCATATATTTT. This gives the protein CASSLQGARSGNTIYF.

This clone has only one observation. The chain carries TRBV7-9 and TRBJ1-1; D is possibly TRBD1 (5 bases). The CDR3 contains 14 residues. Per germline, CDR1 SEHNR and CDR2 FQNEAQ (reference sequence). V dropped 7 bases and J dropped 3 bases, with 15 bases sitting between them. Written as DNA, the CDR3 is TGTGCCAGCACCTCGGGGGGGGAATACACTGAAGCTTTCTTT. Translated: CASTSGGEYTEAFF.

Note on this clone: One junction end disagrees with the germline gene, perhaps due to a read error. The rearrangement joins TRBV7-2 to TRBJ2-2, with TRBD1 matching 9 bases. Germline-derived CDR1 and CDR2 are SGHTA and FQGNSA. The CDR3 runs 14 residues. The CDR3 loop reads CASSTGQGRSGAIF. CDR3 DNA sequence: TGTGCCAGCAGCACGGGACAGGGAAGATCGGGGGCGATTTTT.

This clone was counted a single time. The CDR3 loop is CASSAWDPWGGTQYF. DNA of the CDR3: TGTGCCAGCAGCGCCTGGGACCCCTGGGGGGGGACCCAGTACTTC. The V and J genes are TRBV21-1 and TRBJ2-5; the listed D gene, TRBD2, was not tested against the DNA. TRBV21-1 is described as a pseudogene. The CDR3 extends over 15 amino acids.

This chain uses TRBV4-1 with TRBJ2-3, with 9 bases fitting TRBD2. Trimming took 1 base from V and 4 from J; bases not matched to a gene: 9. Germline assignment: CDR1 MGHRA and CDR2 YSYEKL. This CDR3 is 17 amino acids long. CDR3 DNA sequence: TGCGCCAGCAGCCAAGCGTACGACCGCGGGAGGGCAGATACGCAGTATTTT. This translates into CASSQAYDRGRADTQYF.

The rearrangement joins TRBV30 to TRBJ1-2, with D uncertain. The CDR3 spans 14 residues. V was pared by 0 bases and J by 7 bases, with 15 bases between. Germline CDR1 is GTSNPN and CDR2 is SVGIG (reference sequence). The CDR3: CAWSVPVRGGGYTF. Written as DNA, the CDR3 is TGTGCCTGGAGTGTCCCCGTGCGAGGTGGTGGCTACACCTTC.

This sequence joins TRBV7-3 and TRBJ2-1; 16 positions match TRBD2. The trim removed 3 bases at V and 9 bases at J, leaving 2 bases unmatched. The germline gives CDR1 SGHTA, CDR2 FQGTGA. The CDR3 spans 15 residues. The chain's CDR3 is CASSLGLAGGTEQFF. The CDR3 coding sequence is TGTGCCAGCAGCTTGGGACTAGCGGGAGGGACTGAGCAGTTCTTC. Using reference TRBV7-3 and TRBJ2-1 for the parts outside the CDR3, the full variable domain is GAGVSQTPSNKVTEKGKYVELRCDPISGHTALYWYRQSLGQGPEFLIYFQGTGAADDSGLPNDRFFAVRPEGSVSTLKIQRTERGDSAVYLCASSLGLAGGTEQFFGPGTRLTVL.

Comments on this clone: A read error may be the cause here, since a much bigger clone is one base away. The final CDR3 position lacks the conserved phenylalanine or tryptophan, pointing to a likely read error. For the CDR3, the DNA is TGTGCCAGCAGCTCCGCGGACATACTAAGGAGCAATCAGCCCCAGCATCTT. This sequence encodes CASSSADILRSNQPQHL. This sequence joins TRBV5-6 and TRBJ1-5; D might be TRBD1 (5 bases). This CDR3 is built from 17 residues. Germline V gene data show CDR1 as SGHDT and CDR2 as YYEEEE. The V gene lost 3 bases and the J gene lost 1 base, with 17 bases spanning the gap.

A remark on this clone: Other DNA sequences of this sample code for an identical CDR3. V usage is TRBV28 and J usage is TRBJ2-6; D unclear. From germline, CDR1 is MDHEN and CDR2 SYDVKM. The CDR3 extends over 15 amino acids. The V end was cut by 4 bases, the J end by 0 bases, with 7 bases between. CDR3 residues: CASSSTASGANVLTF. DNA for the CDR3: TGTGCCAGCAGTTCTACAGCCTCTGGGGCCAACGTCCTGACTTTC.

This chain links TRBV11-2 with TRBJ1-1; D call uncertain. CDR3 length: 16 residues. The V end lost 3 bases, the J end lost 6 bases, and 20 bases lay between the germline ends. The germline gives CDR1 SGHAT, CDR2 FQNNGV. CDR3 DNA sequence: TGTGCCAGCAGCTTCTCCTCCTCCGGGTTTGGTGCTGAAGCTTTCTTT. The encoded protein is CASSFSSSGFGAEAFF.

In regard to this clone: Given a much more abundant clone one base away, this may be a read error. Different DNA sequences within this sample yield the same CDR3. The V gene is TRBV7-3, the J gene TRBJ1-1; the D is unclear. The CDR3 is made up of 13 amino acids. Germline V gives CDR1 SGHTA, CDR2 FQGTGA. Trimming left V 1 base short and J 1 base short, with 4 bases between. The CDR3 sequence is CASSLMRNTEAFF. CDR3 DNA sequence: TGTGCCAGCAGCTTAATGAGGAACACTGAAGCTTTCTTT.

The chain is built from TRBV19 and TRBJ1-5; D is unclear. Germline assignment: CDR1 LNHDA and CDR2 SQIVND (reference sequence). V lost 2 bases, J lost 7 bases, and 12 bases lay in between. This CDR3 contains 14 residues. The CDR3 reads CASSIRQENQPQHF. CDR3 coding DNA: TGTGCCAGTAGTATACGTCAGGAGAACCAGCCCCAGCATTTT.

This sequence joins TRBV5-1 and TRBJ2-5, with 12 bases matching TRBD2. The V segment lost 0 bases and the J segment 3 bases; nucleotides outside the gene matches: 6. In germline, CDR1 is SGHRS, CDR2 YFSETQ. CDR3 length equals 17 residues. The CDR3 bases are TGCGCCAGCAGCTTGGCCATACTAGCGGGAGGAGAAGAGACCCAGTACTTC. This gives the protein CASSLAILAGGEETQYF.

The chain joins TRBV28 to TRBJ2-7, with 8 bases aligning to TRBD1. The J segment lost 2 bases and the V segment lost 7 bases, leaving 7 bases of the junction unmatched. The CDR3 has 14 amino acids. Germline V CDR1 and CDR2: MDHEN, SYDVKM. The CDR3 spells CASTRSGQAYEQYF. The DNA of the CDR3 is TGTGCCAGCACCCGTTCGGGACAGGCCTACGAGCAGTACTTC.

This clone has only a few counts. The chain employs TRBV28 and TRBJ2-5; 11 nucleotides match TRBD2. J gave up 0 bases and V 6 bases, and 15 bases lay outside the gene matches. Germline CDR1 reads MDHEN; CDR2 reads SYDVKM. The CDR3 contains 19 residues. The CDR3 here is CASSTTSGGAPLYQETQYF. The CDR3 nucleotides are TGTGCCAGCAGCACCACTAGCGGGGGCGCCCCCTTGTACCAAGAGACCCAGTACTTC.

The chain is built from TRBV29-1 and TRBJ2-7; D is perhaps TRBD1 or TRBD2 (5 bases each). This CDR3 is built from 14 residues. Looked up from germline, CDR1 is SQVTM and CDR2 is ANQGSEA. Trimming took 4 bases from V and 7 from J, leaving 20 bases between them. The CDR3, as DNA: TGCAGCGTTGTCTTGGGCAGGGAGTACGGAGAGCAGTACTTC. Protein sequence: CSVVLGREYGEQYF.

J is TRBJ2-1 and V is TRBV5-1; no firm D call. The V end was cut by 1 base, the J end by 5 bases, with 7 bases between. This CDR3 has 13 residues. Germline V gives CDR1 SGHRS, CDR2 YFSETQ. The CDR3 here is CASSLWPDNEQFF. CDR3 DNA: TGCGCCAGCAGCTTGTGGCCCGACAATGAGCAGTTCTTC.

The chain links TRBV5-1 to TRBJ2-3; 7 nucleotides align to TRBD2. The germline gives CDR1 SGHRS, CDR2 YFSETQ. V lost 6 bases, J lost 4 bases, and 14 bases stayed unmatched. The CDR3 runs to 16 residues. The CDR3 sequence is CASKVLGGSSPDTQYF. The DNA of the CDR3 is TGCGCCAGCAAAGTCTTAGGCGGGAGTTCCCCAGATACGCAGTATTTT.